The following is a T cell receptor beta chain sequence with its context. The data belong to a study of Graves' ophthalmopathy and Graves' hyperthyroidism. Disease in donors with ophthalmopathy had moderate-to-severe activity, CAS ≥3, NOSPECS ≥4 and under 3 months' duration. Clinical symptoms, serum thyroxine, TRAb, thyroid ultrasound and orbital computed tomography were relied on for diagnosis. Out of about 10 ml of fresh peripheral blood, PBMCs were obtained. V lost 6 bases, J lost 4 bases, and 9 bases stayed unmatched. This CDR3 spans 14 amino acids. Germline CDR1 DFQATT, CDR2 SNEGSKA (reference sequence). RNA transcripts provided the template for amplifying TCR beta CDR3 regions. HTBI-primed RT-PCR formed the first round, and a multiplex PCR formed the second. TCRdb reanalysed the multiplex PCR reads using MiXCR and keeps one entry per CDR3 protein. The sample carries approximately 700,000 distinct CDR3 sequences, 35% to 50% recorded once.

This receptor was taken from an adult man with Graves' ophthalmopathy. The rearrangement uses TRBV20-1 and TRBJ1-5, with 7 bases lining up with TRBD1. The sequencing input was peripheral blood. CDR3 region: CSAHPGQQNQPQHF. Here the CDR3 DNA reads TGCAGTGCGCATCCGGGACAGCAAAATCAGCCCCAGCATTTT.